The 19 T cell receptor beta chains below come from one sample, sequenced in a study of graft-versus-host responses after intestinal transplantation. These receptors are not linked to any known antigen. This table comes from immunoSEQ multiplex PCR, and its TCRdb copy is limited to in-frame clones, with some not included. The sample holds tens of thousands of clones, about 91% seen once. Here the sequenced sample was unstimulated CD8+ T cells sorted from spleen or lymph node cells, taken before intestinal transplant. These TCRs come from a human donor who received an intestinal transplant.

V usage is TRBV7-8 and J usage is TRBJ1-5, with 7 bases matching TRBD1. Germline trimming cut 5 bases from V and 2 bases from J; bases unmatched to any gene: 9. The CDR3 extends over 16 amino acids. Germline V gene sequence: CDR1 SGHVS, CDR2 FQNEAQ. The CDR3 spells CASSNRGDEGNQPQHF. For the CDR3, the DNA is TGTGCCAGCAGCAACAGGGGAGATGAGGGCAATCAGCCCCAGCATTTT. Combining the CDR3 with reference TRBV7-8 and TRBJ1-5 gives the whole variable domain GAGVSQSPRYKVAKRGQDVALRCDPISGHVSLFWYQQALGQGPEFLTYFQNEAQLDKSGLPSDRFFAERPEGSVSTLKIQRTQQEDSAVYLCASSNRGDEGNQPQHFGDGTRLSIL.

The chain couples TRBV27 to TRBJ2-1, with 8 bases matching TRBD2. Germline assignment: CDR1 MNHEY and CDR2 SMNVEV (reference sequence). V lost 2 bases to trimming and J lost 9 bases; unmatched junction nucleotides: 6. There are 14 residues in the CDR3. This chain's CDR3 is CASSLGGLAGEQFF. Written as DNA, the CDR3 is TGTGCCAGCAGTTTAGGAGGACTAGCTGGTGAGCAGTTCTTC.

This sequence joins TRBV30 and TRBJ2-3; 11 bases agree with TRBD2. V gave up 5 bases and J gave up 4 bases; unmatched junction bases: 8. Germline assignment: CDR1 GTSNPN and CDR2 SVGIG (reference sequence). This CDR3 has 15 amino acids. This CDR3 reads CAWDQLAGAADTQYF. CDR3 coding DNA: TGTGCCTGGGACCAACTAGCGGGAGCCGCAGATACGCAGTATTTT.

This chain connects TRBV29-1 to TRBJ2-1; 9 bases are shared with TRBD2. The CDR3 runs to 15 residues. Trimming cost V 3 bases and J 8 bases; bases outside gene matches: 11. Germline V gene data show CDR1 as SQVTM and CDR2 as ANQGSEA. CDR3 residues: CSVELAGGQVYEQFF. For the CDR3, the DNA is TGCAGCGTTGAGCTCGCGGGGGGGCAGGTGTATGAGCAGTTCTTC.

The chain carries TRBV6-5 and TRBJ2-3; 9 bases are shared with TRBD2. The CDR3 is made up of 16 amino acids. The germline V gene has CDR1 MNHEY and CDR2 SVGAGI. V shed 0 bases, J shed 2 bases, and the junction held 3 bases outside the gene matches. DNA for the CDR3: TGTGCCAGCAGTTACTCCGGGACTAGCCCCACAGATACGCAGTATTTT. This translates into CASSYSGTSPTDTQYF.

The chain has TRBV5-6 and TRBJ2-1; D is ambiguous. This CDR3 has 14 amino acids. Germline CDR1 SGHDT, CDR2 YYEEEE. V gave up 0 bases and J gave up 8 bases, with 12 bases separating them. CDR3 sequence reads: CASSLGAGSDEQFF. CDR3 coding DNA: TGTGCCAGCAGCTTGGGGGCAGGATCCGATGAGCAGTTCTTC.

This clone has just one count. The V gene is TRBV7-9, the J gene TRBJ2-1, with D uncertain. V dropped 5 bases and J dropped 2 bases, with 13 bases sitting between them. The CDR3 has 15 residues. The germline gives CDR1 SEHNR, CDR2 FQNEAQ (reference sequence). In DNA form, the CDR3 reads TGTGCCAGCAGCCCGTTCCTAGGTACCTACAATGAGCAGTTCTTC. Encoded protein: CASSPFLGTYNEQFF.

V and J are TRBV15 and TRBJ1-4, with a weak D call TRBD1 (6 bases). The V and J ends lost 1 base and 7 bases respectively, with 16 bases between them. The CDR3 runs 16 residues. Germline CDR1 LNHNV, CDR2 YYDKDF (reference sequence). This CDR3 is CATSRGGGRLSEKLFF. CDR3 DNA: TGTGCCACCAGCAGAGGCGGGGGCAGATTGAGTGAAAAACTGTTTTTT.

This clone showed up just once. The chain links TRBV28 to TRBJ1-4; D unclear. V lost 5 bases, J lost 1 base, and 8 bases lay in between. The CDR3 loop spans 14 amino acids. CDR1 is MDHEN, CDR2 SYDVKM, per germline. Here the CDR3 reads CASSEGGTNEKLFF. CDR3 coding DNA: TGTGCCAGCAGTGAGGGTGGAACTAATGAAAAACTGTTTTTT.

J is TRBJ2-5 and V is TRBV30; D gene ambiguous. Germline lookup yields CDR1 GTSNPN and CDR2 SVGIG (reference sequence). V was cut by 1 base and J by 0 bases, with 6 bases left in between. This CDR3 is built from 13 residues. The chain's CDR3 is CAWSGGYQETQYF. In DNA, the CDR3 is TGTGCCTGGAGTGGCGGCTACCAAGAGACCCAGTACTTC.

This chain links TRBV19 with TRBJ2-1; D ambiguous. The V gene lost 0 bases and the J gene lost 5 bases, with 5 bases spanning the gap. Germline CDR1 and CDR2: LNHDA and SQIVND (reference sequence). CDR3 length equals 13 residues. Here the CDR3 reads CASSIDPDNEQFF. The CDR3 nucleotides read TGTGCCAGTAGTATAGATCCGGACAATGAGCAGTTCTTC.

The chain uses TRBV6-1 and TRBJ1-6; D call uncertain. The CDR3 is 17 residues long. CDR1 MNHNS and CDR2 SASEGT come from the germline V gene. V lost 2 bases to trimming and J lost 0 bases, with 11 bases between them. For the CDR3, the DNA is TGTGCCAGCAGTGAACATTGGTCCAGCTCCTATAATTCACCCCTCCACTTT. Translated, it gives CASSEHWSSSYNSPLHF.

V usage is TRBV28 and J usage is TRBJ1-1; TRBD1 agrees at 9 bases. The ends lost 6 bases at V and 3 bases at J; junction bases unmatched: 11. CDR1 and CDR2 from the germline V gene are MDHEN and SYDVKM. The CDR3 has 16 residues. This CDR3 reads CASSPLGGQGYTEAFF. The CDR3 nucleotides are TGTGCCAGCAGCCCTCTAGGAGGACAGGGGTACACTGAAGCTTTCTTT.

This chain links TRBV4-3 with TRBJ2-5, with 7 bases identical to TRBD2. J was trimmed by 3 bases and V by 0 bases; bases with no gene match: 4. The CDR3 is 15 residues long. CDR1 LGHNA and CDR2 YSLEER come from the germline V gene. CDR3 sequence reads: CASSQDRGREETQYF. In DNA form, the CDR3 reads TGCGCCAGCAGCCAAGACCGGGGGAGGGAAGAGACCCAGTACTTC.

The chain carries TRBV6-5 and TRBJ2-4; TRBD1 matches at 9 bases. J gave up 6 bases and V 6 bases, and 3 bases lay outside the gene matches. Germline assignment: CDR1 MNHEY and CDR2 SVGAGI. CDR3 length: 13 amino acids. The CDR3 spells CASSQDRGNIQYF. The CDR3 DNA is TGTGCCAGCAGCCAGGACAGGGGAAACATTCAGTACTTC.

The chain couples TRBV2 to TRBJ1-1; 10 bases are shared with TRBD1. The ends lost 6 bases at V and 5 bases at J; junction bases unmatched: 15. Germline values: CDR1 SNHLY, CDR2 FYNNEI. The CDR3 is 17 amino acids. In DNA form, the CDR3 reads TGTGCCAGCAGGGTTAGTGAGACAGGGGGCTCCGTTACTGAAGCTTTCTTT. It codes for CASRVSETGGSVTEAFF.

The gene calls are TRBV7-9 and TRBJ2-7; D perhaps matches TRBD2 (6 bases). V lost 5 bases to trimming and J lost 7 bases, with 21 bases between them. This CDR3 region has 15 residues. Germline V gene sequence: CDR1 SEHNR, CDR2 FQNEAQ (reference sequence). Here the CDR3 DNA reads TGTGCCAGCAGCCCCCAGGTTGCCACAGGAGGGGAGCAGTACTTC. It specifies CASSPQVATGGEQYF.

This clone appeared once. The rearrangement uses TRBV5-4 and TRBJ2-7, with D tentatively TRBD2 (6 bases). The CDR3 consists of 17 residues. The V gene lost 4 bases and the J gene lost 5 bases, with 25 bases spanning the gap. CDR1 is SGHNT and CDR2 is YYREEE in the germline V gene (reference sequence). CDR3 sequence (DNA): TGTGCCAGCAGCCCGGACGTCACTTTAGCGGATCCCAACGAGCAGTACTTC. Translated, it gives CASSPDVTLADPNEQYF.

The chain carries TRBV7-9 and TRBJ2-1, with D maybe TRBD2 (5 bases). This CDR3 has 14 amino acids. CDR1 SEHNR and CDR2 FQNEAQ come from the germline V gene (reference sequence). V was pared by 8 bases and J by 5 bases, with 16 bases between. The CDR3 here is CASLPRNGNNEQFF. In nucleotides, the CDR3 is TGTGCCAGCCTCCCCCGGAACGGGAACAATGAGCAGTTCTTC.